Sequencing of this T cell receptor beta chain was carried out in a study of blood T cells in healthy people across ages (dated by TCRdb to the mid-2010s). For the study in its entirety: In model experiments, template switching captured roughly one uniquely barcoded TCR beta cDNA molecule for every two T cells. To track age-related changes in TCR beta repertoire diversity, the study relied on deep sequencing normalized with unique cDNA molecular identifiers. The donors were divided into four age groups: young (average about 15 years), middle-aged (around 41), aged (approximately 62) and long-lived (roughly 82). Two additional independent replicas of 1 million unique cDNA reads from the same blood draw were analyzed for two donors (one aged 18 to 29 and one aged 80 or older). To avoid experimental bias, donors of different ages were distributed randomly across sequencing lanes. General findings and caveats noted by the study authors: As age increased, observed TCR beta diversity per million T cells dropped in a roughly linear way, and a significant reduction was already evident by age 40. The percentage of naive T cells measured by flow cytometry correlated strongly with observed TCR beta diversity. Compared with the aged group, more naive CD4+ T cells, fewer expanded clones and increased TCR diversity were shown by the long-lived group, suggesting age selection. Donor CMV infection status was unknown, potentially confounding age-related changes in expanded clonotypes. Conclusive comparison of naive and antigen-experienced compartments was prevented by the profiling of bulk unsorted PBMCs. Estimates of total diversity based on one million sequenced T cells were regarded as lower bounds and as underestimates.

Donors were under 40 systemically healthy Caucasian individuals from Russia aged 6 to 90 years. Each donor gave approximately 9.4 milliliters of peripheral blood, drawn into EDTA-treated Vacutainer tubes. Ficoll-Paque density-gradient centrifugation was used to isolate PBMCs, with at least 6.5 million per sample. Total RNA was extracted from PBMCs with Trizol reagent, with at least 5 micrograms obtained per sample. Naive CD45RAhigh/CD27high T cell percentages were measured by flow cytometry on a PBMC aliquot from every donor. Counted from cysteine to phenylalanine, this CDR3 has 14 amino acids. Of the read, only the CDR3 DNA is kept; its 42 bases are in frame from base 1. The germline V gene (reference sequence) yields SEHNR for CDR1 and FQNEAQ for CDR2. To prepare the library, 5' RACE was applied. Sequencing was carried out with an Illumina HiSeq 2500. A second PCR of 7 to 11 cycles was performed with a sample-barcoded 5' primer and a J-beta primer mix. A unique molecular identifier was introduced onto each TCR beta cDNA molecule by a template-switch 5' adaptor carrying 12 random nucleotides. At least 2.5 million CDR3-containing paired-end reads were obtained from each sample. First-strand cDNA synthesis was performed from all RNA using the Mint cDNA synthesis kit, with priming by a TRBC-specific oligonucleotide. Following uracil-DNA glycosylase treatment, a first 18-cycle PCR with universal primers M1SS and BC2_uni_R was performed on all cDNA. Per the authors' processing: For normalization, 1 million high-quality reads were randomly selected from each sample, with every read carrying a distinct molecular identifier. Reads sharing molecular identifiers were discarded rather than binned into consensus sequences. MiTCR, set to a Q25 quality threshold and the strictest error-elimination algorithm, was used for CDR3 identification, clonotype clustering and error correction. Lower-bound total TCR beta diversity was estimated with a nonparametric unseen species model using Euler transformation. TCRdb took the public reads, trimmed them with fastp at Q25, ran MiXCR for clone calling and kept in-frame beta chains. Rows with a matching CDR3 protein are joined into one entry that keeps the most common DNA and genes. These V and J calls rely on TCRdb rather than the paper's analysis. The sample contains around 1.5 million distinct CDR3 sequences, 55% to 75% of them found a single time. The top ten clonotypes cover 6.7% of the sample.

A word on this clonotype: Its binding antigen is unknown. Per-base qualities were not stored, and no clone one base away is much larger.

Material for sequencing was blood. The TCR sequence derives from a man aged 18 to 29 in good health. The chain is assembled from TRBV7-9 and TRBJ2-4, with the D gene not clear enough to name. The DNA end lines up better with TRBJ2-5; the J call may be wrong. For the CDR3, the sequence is CASTKVGIQETQYF. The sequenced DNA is TGTGCCAGCACTAAAGTAGGAATCCAAGAGACCCAGTACTTC.